One sample yielded the 7 T cell receptor beta chains listed below, sequenced in a study of vaccination effects on CD4 cells after COVID-19. In the ViraFEST assay, antigen-specific CD4+ clonotypes were identified by expansion after peptide-pool stimulation. When nine to ten days of culture had elapsed, CD4+ T cells were isolated. According to the study, vaccine recipients showed no prior SARS-CoV-2 infection and negative nucleocapsid antibodies. No antigens are known for them. The method was immunoSEQ multiplex PCR; TCRdb's version includes in-frame clones alone and lacks a portion of them. This table holds about 63,000 clones, over 70% found once. The sequences come from CD4+ T cells from PBMCs cultured with HCoV-OC43 spike peptides, collected before COVID-19 vaccination. Subset meaning: HCoV-OC43 spike overlapping peptide pool stimulation. Receptors were obtained from a human donor who received a COVID-19 vaccine.

J is TRBJ2-3 and V is TRBV7-3; D is unresolved. This CDR3 has 14 residues. CDR1 SGHTA and CDR2 FQGTGA come from the germline V gene. Trimming shortened V by 5 bases and J by 0 bases, and 9 bases separated the two germline ends. DNA for the CDR3: TGTGCCAGCAGCGTCCTAGAGAGCACAGATACGCAGTATTTT. It translates to CASSVLESTDTQYF.

V usage is TRBV27 and J usage is TRBJ1-5; D is possibly TRBD1 (6 bases). CDR1 and CDR2 (germline): MNHEY, SMNVEV (reference sequence). This CDR3 spans 15 amino acids. V lost 5 bases to trimming and J lost 2 bases, with 13 bases between them. In DNA, the CDR3 is TGTGCCAGCAGTGGGGTCAGGGGAGGCAATCAGCCCCAGCATTTT. This gives the protein CASSGVRGGNQPQHF.

The gene calls are TRBV7-2 and TRBJ1-3, with D possibly being TRBD1 (6 bases). CDR3 length: 14 amino acids. Germline lookup yields CDR1 SGHTA and CDR2 FQGNSA. Trimming shortened V by 3 bases and J by 4 bases, and 10 bases separated the two germline ends. The CDR3 nucleotides read TGTGCCAGCAGCTTGTCAGGGACAGGAAACACCATATATTTT. Its protein product is CASSLSGTGNTIYF.

This clone was counted only a few times. The J gene is TRBJ1-6, the V gene TRBV3-1 (or the pseudogene TRBV3-2); no clear D. The V end was cut by 1 base, the J end by 7 bases, with 8 bases between. The CDR3 has 14 amino acids. Germline loops: CDR1 LGHDT, CDR2 YNNKEL (reference sequence). The CDR3 spells CASSQATGNSPLHF. The CDR3 coding sequence is TGTGCCAGCAGCCAAGCGACCGGGAATTCACCCCTCCACTTT.

This sequence joins TRBV14 and TRBJ2-1; 9 positions agree with TRBD1. The junction had 10 bases not matched to a gene; V was cut back by 5 bases and J by 2 bases. The germline V gene has CDR1 SGHDN and CDR2 FVKESK. The CDR3 runs 17 residues. The DNA of the CDR3 is TGTGCCAGCAGCTACGCCCCGGGACAGGGACCCTACAATGAGCAGTTCTTC. It is translated as CASSYAPGQGPYNEQFF.

The genes are TRBV5-8 and TRBJ2-7; 7 bases match TRBD1. The CDR3 is 16 residues long. With 2 bases clipped from V and 1 base from J, the junction kept 9 bases outside the gene matches. CDR1 is SGHTS and CDR2 is YDEGEE in the germline V gene. The CDR3 loop is CASSLPGQVTSYEQYV. In nucleotides, the CDR3 is TGTGCCAGCAGCTTACCTGGACAGGTCACTTCCTACGAGCAGTACGTC.

The DNA for the CDR3 is TGTGCCAGCAGCCAATCGACCGGGACAACAGAAGCTTTCTTT. Its protein product is CASSQSTGTTEAFF. This chain joins TRBV3-1 (or the pseudogene TRBV3-2) and TRBJ1-1; a weak D match, TRBD1 (6 bases). Germline V gives CDR1 LGHDT, CDR2 YNNKEL (reference sequence). V gave up 2 bases and J gave up 8 bases, with 15 bases separating them. The CDR3 runs to 14 residues.